The 9 T cell receptor beta chains below all came from one sample that was sequenced in a study of OX40 agonist ivuxolimab in advanced cancers. This table comes from immunoSEQ multiplex PCR, and its TCRdb copy is limited to in-frame clones, with some not included. This table holds fewer than 85,000 clones, just over 85% found once. Sequenced here: CD4+ or CD8+ T cells sorted from blood, sampled in a trial of the OX40 agonist ivuxolimab. These receptors all come from an adult with an advanced solid tumor such as melanoma, head and neck, liver or kidney cancer.

This clone is a singleton in its sample. This CDR3 reads CASSIDRATNYGYTF. The CDR3 DNA reads as TGTGCCAGTAGTATAGACAGGGCCACGAACTATGGCTACACCTTC. The chain joins TRBV19 to TRBJ1-2, with a weak D call TRBD1 (5 bases). The germline CDR1 and CDR2 sequences are LNHDA and SQIVND (reference sequence). Trimming cost V 0 bases and J 2 bases, with 10 bases left between them. The CDR3 consists of 15 residues.

The chain recombines TRBV7-9 with TRBJ2-4, with D perhaps matching TRBD1 (6 bases). CDR1 is SEHNR, CDR2 FQNEAQ, per germline (reference sequence). Trimming stripped 5 bases from V and 2 bases from J, with 13 bases between. This CDR3 spans 15 amino acids. CDR3 DNA: TGTGCCAGCAGCCCCAGTACAGGGCCCAAAAACATTCAGTACTTC. This codes for CASSPSTGPKNIQYF.

The J gene is TRBJ2-5, the V gene TRBV30; 7 nucleotides agree with TRBD2. CDR1 GTSNPN and CDR2 SVGIG come from the germline V gene (reference sequence). J gave up 7 bases and V 4 bases, and 6 bases lay outside the gene matches. The CDR3 totals 12 residues. The CDR3 loop reads CAWTLPGGTQYF. The CDR3 nucleotides are TGTGCCTGGACTCTCCCGGGGGGGACCCAGTACTTC.

The chain has TRBV5-1 and TRBJ2-7; no clear D. Germline assignment: CDR1 SGHRS and CDR2 YFSETQ. Trimming left V 0 bases short and J 0 bases short, with 13 bases between. The CDR3 consists of 16 residues. CDR3 sequence: CASSLALESPSYEQYF. For the CDR3, the DNA is TGCGCCAGCAGCTTGGCCTTGGAATCCCCCTCCTACGAGCAGTACTTC.

The rearrangement links TRBV5-1 to TRBJ1-2, with D perhaps TRBD1 (5 bases). The V gene lost 1 base and the J gene lost 7 bases, with 17 bases spanning the gap. Germline CDR1 and CDR2: SGHRS and YFSETQ. CDR3 length: 15 amino acids. In nucleotides, the CDR3 is TGCGCCAGCAGCTTGCGATTAGCAGGGCCTGGTGGCTACACCTTC. It specifies CASSLRLAGPGGYTF.

The V call is TRBV20-1, the J call TRBJ1-2; tentatively, D is TRBD1 (5 bases). CDR1 and CDR2 (germline): DFQATT, SNEGSKA (reference sequence). The CDR3 loop spans 9 amino acids. The CDR3 sequence is CQGDYGYTF. The DNA of the CDR3 is TGCCAGGGTGATTATGGCTACACCTTC.

V usage is TRBV5-6 and J usage is TRBJ2-5; 9 nucleotides agree with TRBD1. Trimming cost V 4 bases and J 1 base; bases outside gene matches: 11. CDR3 size: 17 residues. Germline assignment: CDR1 SGHDT and CDR2 YYEEEE. As DNA, the CDR3 is TGTGCCAGCAGCCGCCAGCTAAACAGGGGGCCCCAAGAGACCCAGTACTTC. It is translated as CASSRQLNRGPQETQYF.

The rearrangement joins TRBV5-1 to TRBJ1-5; D unclear. Germline CDR1 is SGHRS and CDR2 is YFSETQ. There are 15 residues in the CDR3. V was pared by 0 bases and J by 3 bases, with 10 bases between. CDR3 in amino acids: CASSLDRGVNQPQHF. Here the CDR3 DNA reads TGCGCCAGCAGCTTGGATCGGGGTGTCAATCAGCCCCAGCATTTT.

This clone came up once. This chain links TRBV11-2 with TRBJ2-2; a weak D match, TRBD2 (6 bases). This CDR3 has 16 residues. Trimming removed 1 base from V and 1 base from J, with 10 bases in between. Germline V gives CDR1 SGHAT, CDR2 FQNNGV. Here the CDR3 DNA reads TGTGCCAGCAGCTTAGCGGGCGGGGTGAACACCGGGGAGCTGTTTTTT. Its translation: CASSLAGGVNTGELFF.